The 6 T cell receptor beta chains below come from one sample, sequenced in a study of blood T cell repertoires in COVID-19. Profiled with immunoSEQ multiplex PCR; TCRdb holds only in-frame clones, not every one. The sample holds some 490,000 clones, 80% to 90% seen once. Sequenced input: PBMCs or T cells enriched from blood (not recorded which). The receptors come from a woman aged 55 to 70 who had recovered from COVID-19.

This chain links TRBV7-9 with TRBJ1-5, with 12 bases that match TRBD1. Germline V CDR1 and CDR2: SEHNR, FQNEAQ (reference sequence). The CDR3 extends over 16 amino acids. Germline trimming cut 4 bases from V and 2 bases from J; bases unmatched to any gene: 3. CDR3 sequence reads: CASSSGQGAGNQPQHF. CDR3 DNA sequence: TGTGCCAGCAGCTCGGGACAGGGGGCAGGCAATCAGCCCCAGCATTTT.

This rearrangement joins TRBV19 to TRBJ1-3; 9 bases fit TRBD1. The CDR3 is 16 residues long. From germline, CDR1 is LNHDA and CDR2 SQIVND (reference sequence). The J segment lost 2 bases and the V segment lost 6 bases, leaving 8 bases of the junction unmatched. The CDR3 DNA is TGTGCCAGTAGAGGTCCGGGACAGGGAGCTGGAAACACCATATATTTT. Its translation is CASRGPGQGAGNTIYF.

This rearrangement joins TRBV5-5 to TRBJ1-2, with D hard to call. Germline V gene data show CDR1 as SGHKS and CDR2 as YYEKEE (reference sequence). This CDR3 comprises 15 residues. Deletions cut 4 bases from V and 6 bases from J, with 19 bases between. CDR3 loop: CASSVSPGPEDGYTF. The CDR3 DNA is TGTGCCAGCAGCGTATCCCCGGGCCCGGAGGATGGCTACACCTTC.

The chain is built from TRBV28 and TRBJ1-3, with 7 bases aligning to TRBD1. This CDR3 is 14 amino acids long. The V gene end was trimmed by 8 bases and the J gene end by 0 bases; junction bases not matched to a gene: 4. The germline V gene has CDR1 MDHEN and CDR2 SYDVKM. The CDR3 DNA is TGTGCCAGCCGGCAGGGGGTCTCTGGAAACACCATATATTTT. It yields the protein CASRQGVSGNTIYF.

With respect to this clone: The junction and the germline gene differ at one end; a read error may be behind it. This chain links TRBV6-1 with TRBJ1-3; D is undetermined. CDR3 size: 12 residues. Germline V gene data show CDR1 as MNHNS and CDR2 as SASEGT. The CDR3 DNA follows: TGTGCCAGCAGGGAAGCCATAAACACCATATATTTT. It codes for CASREAINTIYF.

The V call is TRBV6-5, the J call TRBJ1-1; 7 bases are shared with TRBD1. This CDR3 comprises 14 residues. Germline assignment: CDR1 MNHEY and CDR2 SVGAGI. The trim removed 5 bases at V and 4 bases at J, leaving 7 bases unmatched. The CDR3 loop is CASSQQGVITEAFF. CDR3 coding DNA: TGTGCCAGCAGTCAGCAGGGGGTTATCACTGAAGCTTTCTTT.